The next 17 T cell receptor beta chains were all read from a single sample in a study of T cell responses to AZD1222 COVID-19 vaccine. Only in-frame clones appear in the TCRdb table, and some are missing; sequencing was by immunoSEQ multiplex PCR. The top ten hold 2.2% of the sample, which has 120,000 to 150,000 clones, more than 70% seen once. Here the sequenced sample was peripheral blood, taken on day 0 of AZD1222 vaccination. These receptors all stem from an adult in good health.

This chain links TRBV19 with TRBJ1-6, with 7 bases aligning to TRBD1. The V segment lost 6 bases and the J segment 7 bases; nucleotides outside the gene matches: 9. The CDR3 totals 15 residues. Germline lookup yields CDR1 LNHDA and CDR2 SQIVND (reference sequence). CDR3 sequence (DNA): TGTGCCAGTAGCCCCTCGACAGGGTTGAATTCACCCCTCCACTTT. Translating gives CASSPSTGLNSPLHF.

The rearrangement uses TRBV28 and TRBJ1-2; D unclear. In germline, CDR1 is MDHEN, CDR2 SYDVKM. The CDR3 has 11 amino acids. The V and J ends lost 6 bases and 8 bases respectively, with 10 bases between them. CDR3 residues: CASRPSVGYTF. For the CDR3, the DNA is TGTGCCAGCAGGCCCTCTGTGGGCTACACCTTC.

The J gene is TRBJ1-3, the V gene TRBV9; TRBD1 agrees at 7 bases. Germline V gene data show CDR1 as SGDLS and CDR2 as YYNGEE. The CDR3 has 15 residues. The V and J ends lost 3 bases and 0 bases, in that order; junction bases with no gene match: 3. The CDR3 DNA reads TGTGCCAGCAGCGAGGGACAGTACTCTGGAAACACCATATATTTT. Its translation is CASSEGQYSGNTIYF.

This clone was recorded only once. The chain couples TRBV5-6 to TRBJ1-1; no clear D. Trimming removed 4 bases from V and 6 bases from J, with 13 bases in between. Germline assignment: CDR1 SGHDT and CDR2 YYEEEE. The CDR3 has 13 amino acids. In DNA form, the CDR3 reads TGTGCCAGCAGCCTGGGCCGGTGGGCTGAAGCTTTCTTT. Protein sequence: CASSLGRWAEAFF.

CDR3 sequence (DNA): TGCGCCAGCAGCCAAGGCCAGGGGGCCTACGAGCAGTACTTC. It yields the protein CASSQGQGAYEQYF. The gene calls are TRBV4-3 and TRBJ2-7, with 7 bases matching TRBD1. CDR1 is LGHNA and CDR2 is YSLEER in the germline V gene. The ends lost 1 base at V and 2 bases at J; junction bases unmatched: 2. This CDR3 has 14 amino acids.

The chain links TRBV4-1 to TRBJ2-4; no reliable D call. In germline, CDR1 is MGHRA, CDR2 YSYEKL. Trimming removed 1 base at V and 10 bases at J, with 14 bases between. This CDR3 contains 14 residues. DNA for the CDR3: TGCGCCAGCAGCCAAGTCCCAGCCACCGGGATTCAGTACTTC. This sequence encodes CASSQVPATGIQYF.

The CDR3 DNA reads TGTGCCAGCAGCTTCCGCCGGGGCTCGGGAAACACCATATATTTT. The encoded protein is CASSFRRGSGNTIYF. The chain uses TRBV7-2 and TRBJ1-3; tentative D call: TRBD1 (5 bases). CDR1 is SGHTA and CDR2 is FQGNSA in the germline V gene. V lost 3 bases and J 4 bases, leaving 13 bases between the germline ends. The CDR3 consists of 15 residues.

V is TRBV6-4 and J is TRBJ1-2; D gene uncertain. The germline gives CDR1 MRHNA, CDR2 SNTAGT. The CDR3 is 9 residues long. V lost 6 bases and J 5 bases, leaving 1 base between the germline ends. The CDR3 nucleotides are TGTGCCAGCAGATATGGCTACACCTTC. This codes for CASRYGYTF.

The chain joins TRBV15 to TRBJ2-3; D uncertain. The CDR3 sequence is 14 residues long. V was clipped by 3 bases and J by 2 bases, with 9 bases between them. Germline CDR1 LNHNV, CDR2 YYDKDF (reference sequence). In nucleotides, the CDR3 is TGTGCCACCAGCAGTCACCGGGCCACAGATACGCAGTATTTT. This gives the protein CATSSHRATDTQYF.

The chain links TRBV19 to TRBJ1-5; unclear D gene. V lost 5 bases to trimming and J lost 6 bases, with 20 bases between them. The V gene's germline CDR1 is LNHDA and CDR2 SQIVND (reference sequence). There are 16 residues in the CDR3. CDR3 coding DNA: TGTGCCAGTAGTCCCCTCCGATTAACGTCCGGTCAGCCCCAGCATTTT. Its protein is CASSPLRLTSGQPQHF. Using reference TRBV19 and TRBJ1-5 for the parts outside the CDR3, the full variable domain is DGGITQSPKYLFRKEGQNVTLSCEQNLNHDAMYWYRQDPGQGLRLIYYSQIVNDFQKGDIAEGYSVSREKKESFPLTVTSAQKNPTAFYLCASSPLRLTSGQPQHFGDGTRLSIL.

J is TRBJ2-1 and V is TRBV7-2; no clear D gene. The CDR3 is made up of 13 amino acids. V was pared by 3 bases and J by 0 bases, with 3 bases between. CDR1 is SGHTA and CDR2 is FQGNSA in the germline V gene. CDR3 in amino acids: CASSFSSYNEQFF. CDR3 coding DNA: TGTGCCAGCAGCTTCTCCTCCTACAATGAGCAGTTCTTC.

The CDR3 nucleotides are TGTGCCAGCAGCTTTAGCGGCTACGAGCAGTACTTC. Translation: CASSFSGYEQYF. The rearrangement joins TRBV7-8 to TRBJ2-7, with D maybe TRBD2 (6 bases). CDR1 and CDR2 (germline): SGHVS, FQNEAQ. This CDR3 region has 12 residues. Trimming shortened V by 3 bases and J by 3 bases, and 6 bases separated the two germline ends.

In this sample, this clone turned up many times. V gene TRBV14 combines with J gene TRBJ2-2; a possible D gene is TRBD2 (6 bases). The V and J ends lost 6 bases and 5 bases respectively, with 10 bases between them. Germline V gene sequence: CDR1 SGHDN, CDR2 FVKESK. The CDR3 runs 13 residues. The CDR3: CASRLGGTGELFF. DNA of the CDR3: TGTGCCAGCAGACTGGGGGGAACCGGGGAGCTGTTTTTT.

V usage is TRBV7-2 and J usage is TRBJ2-3; D is possibly TRBD2 (5 bases). Trimming took off 5 bases at V and 2 bases at J, with 20 bases between the two ends. From germline, CDR1 is SGHTA and CDR2 FQGNSA. This CDR3 is built from 17 residues. CDR3 nucleotide sequence: TGTGCCAGCAGCCCCAAGAGAGGGCTTTCTTACACAGATACGCAGTATTTT. Translated: CASSPKRGLSYTDTQYF.

CDR3 region: CASTDSGQGYEQYF. CDR3 sequence (DNA): TGTGCCAGCACCGATTCGGGACAGGGCTACGAGCAGTACTTC. J is TRBJ2-7 and V is TRBV28; TRBD1 agrees at 9 bases. V shed 7 bases, J shed 3 bases, and the junction held 7 bases outside the gene matches. Germline V gene sequence: CDR1 MDHEN, CDR2 SYDVKM. There are 14 residues in the CDR3.

J is TRBJ2-1 and V is TRBV6-9; tentatively, D is TRBD1 or TRBD2 (6 bases each). The CDR3 covers 15 residues. Deletions cut 11 bases from V and 6 bases from J, with 23 bases between. Germline values: CDR1 MNHGY, CDR2 SVAAGI. For the CDR3, the DNA is TGTGCCGACAGAGGGGGGCTAGTTTTCTCCAATGAGCAGTTCTTC. Translating gives CADRGGLVFSNEQFF.

The V gene is TRBV9, the J gene TRBJ1-4; the D is unclear. CDR3 length: 17 residues. V gave up 1 base and J gave up 4 bases, with 17 bases separating them. CDR1 SGDLS and CDR2 YYNGEE come from the germline V gene. The CDR3 coding sequence is TGTGCCAGCAGCGTACTCCGTGAACCGCCGAGTAATGAAAAACTGTTTTTT. Its translation: CASSVLREPPSNEKLFF.